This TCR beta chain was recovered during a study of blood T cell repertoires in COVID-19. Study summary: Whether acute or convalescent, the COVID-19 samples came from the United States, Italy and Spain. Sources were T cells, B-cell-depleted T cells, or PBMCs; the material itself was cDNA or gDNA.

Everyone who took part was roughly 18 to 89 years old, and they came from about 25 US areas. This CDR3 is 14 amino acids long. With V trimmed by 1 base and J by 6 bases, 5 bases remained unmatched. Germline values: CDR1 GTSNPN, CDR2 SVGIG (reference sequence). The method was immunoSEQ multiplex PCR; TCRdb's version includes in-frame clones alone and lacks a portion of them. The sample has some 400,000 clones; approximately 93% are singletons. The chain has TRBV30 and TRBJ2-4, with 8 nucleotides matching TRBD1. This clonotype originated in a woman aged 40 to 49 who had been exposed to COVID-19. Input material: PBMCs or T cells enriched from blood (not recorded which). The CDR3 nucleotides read TGTGCCTGGAGTGGACAGGGGACCTTAAACATTCAGTACTTC. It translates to CAWSGQGTLNIQYF.